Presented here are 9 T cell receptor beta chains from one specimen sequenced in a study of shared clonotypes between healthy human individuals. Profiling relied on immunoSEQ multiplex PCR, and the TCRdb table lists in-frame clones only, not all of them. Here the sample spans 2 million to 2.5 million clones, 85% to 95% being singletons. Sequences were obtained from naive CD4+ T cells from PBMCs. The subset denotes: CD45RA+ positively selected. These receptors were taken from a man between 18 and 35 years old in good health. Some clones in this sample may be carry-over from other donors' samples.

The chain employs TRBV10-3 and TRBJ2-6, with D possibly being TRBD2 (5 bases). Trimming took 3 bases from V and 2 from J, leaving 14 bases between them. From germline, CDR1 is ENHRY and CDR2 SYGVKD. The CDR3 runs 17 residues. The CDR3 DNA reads TGTGCCATCAGTGACCTGGGAGAAATCCCTGGGGCCAACGTCCTGACTTTC. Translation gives CAISDLGEIPGANVLTF.

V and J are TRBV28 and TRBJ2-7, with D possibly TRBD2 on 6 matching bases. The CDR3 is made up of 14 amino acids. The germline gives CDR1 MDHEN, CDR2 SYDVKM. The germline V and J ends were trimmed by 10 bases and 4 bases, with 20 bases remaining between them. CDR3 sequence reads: CATLGAGSRYEQYF. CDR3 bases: TGTGCCACCCTCGGGGCGGGAAGTCGGTACGAGCAGTACTTC.

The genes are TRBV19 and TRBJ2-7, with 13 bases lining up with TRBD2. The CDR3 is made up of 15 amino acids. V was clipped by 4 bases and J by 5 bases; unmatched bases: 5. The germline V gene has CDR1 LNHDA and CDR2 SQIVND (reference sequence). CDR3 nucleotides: TGTGCCAGTAGTACACTAGCGGGAGGGCCGGACGAGCAGTACTTC. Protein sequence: CASSTLAGGPDEQYF.

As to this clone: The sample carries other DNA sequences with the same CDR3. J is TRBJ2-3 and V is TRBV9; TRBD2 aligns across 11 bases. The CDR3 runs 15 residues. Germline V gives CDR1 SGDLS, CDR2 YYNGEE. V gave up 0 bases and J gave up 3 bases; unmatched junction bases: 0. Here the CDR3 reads CASSVGTSGTDTQYF. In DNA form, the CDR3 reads TGTGCCAGCAGCGTAGGGACTAGCGGGACAGATACGCAGTATTTT.

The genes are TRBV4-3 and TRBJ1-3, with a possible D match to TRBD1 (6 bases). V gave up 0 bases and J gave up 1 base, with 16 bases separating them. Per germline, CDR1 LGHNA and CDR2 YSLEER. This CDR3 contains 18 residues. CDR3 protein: CASSQDSGRGLSGNTIYF. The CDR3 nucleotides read TGCGCCAGCAGCCAAGATTCTGGCAGGGGATTGTCTGGAAACACCATATATTTT.

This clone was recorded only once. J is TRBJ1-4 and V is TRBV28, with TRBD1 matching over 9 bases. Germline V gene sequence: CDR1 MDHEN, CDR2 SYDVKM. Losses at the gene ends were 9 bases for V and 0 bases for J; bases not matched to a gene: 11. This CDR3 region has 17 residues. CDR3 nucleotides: TGTGCCAGATTATTTACGGGACAGGGCGCAACTAATGAAAAACTGTTTTTT. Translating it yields CARLFTGQGATNEKLFF.

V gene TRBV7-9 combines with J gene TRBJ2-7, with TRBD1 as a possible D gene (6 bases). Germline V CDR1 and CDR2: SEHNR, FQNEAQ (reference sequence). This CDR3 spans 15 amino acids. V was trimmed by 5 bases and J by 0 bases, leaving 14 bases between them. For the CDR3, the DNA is TGTGCCAGCAGCAGTACAGGGCCTAGCTCCTACGAGCAGTACTTC. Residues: CASSSTGPSSYEQYF.

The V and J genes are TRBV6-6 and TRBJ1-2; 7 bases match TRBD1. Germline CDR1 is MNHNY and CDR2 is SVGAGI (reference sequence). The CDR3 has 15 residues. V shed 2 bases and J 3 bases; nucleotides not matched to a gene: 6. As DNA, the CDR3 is TGTGCCAGCAGTTACGATAGGGGGCTGGACTATGGCTACACCTTC. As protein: CASSYDRGLDYGYTF.

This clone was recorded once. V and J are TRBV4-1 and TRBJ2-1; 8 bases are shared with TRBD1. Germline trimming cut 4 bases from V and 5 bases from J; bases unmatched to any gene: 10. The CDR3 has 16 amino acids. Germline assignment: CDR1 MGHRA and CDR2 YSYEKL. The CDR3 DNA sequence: TGCGCCAGCAGCCGCGGGCCTACAGGGGGGAACAATGAGCAGTTCTTC. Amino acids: CASSRGPTGGNNEQFF.